This TCR beta chain is drawn from a study of T cells in Graves' hyperthyroidism and ophthalmopathy. General study results and limits: Within blood appeared most thyroid clonotypes that had expanded above 0.001. A median 6.5 months before onset, the model predicted ophthalmopathy.

RNA transcripts provided the source from which TCR beta CDR3 regions were amplified. During a first-round RT-PCR of the TCR CDR3, the HTBI primer set was used. TCRdb re-analysed the multiplex PCR reads in MiXCR, keeping a single row per CDR3 protein. There are about 300,000 distinct CDR3 sequences in the sample; around 20% occur only once, and under 45% lies in the top ten. This clonotype was detected many times. The antigen is not known. This clonotype was sampled from a man aged 50 to 59 with Graves' ophthalmopathy. The sequenced sample was blood.

The CDR3 DNA reads as TGTGCCAGCAGCTGGGGTAGCTCCTACAATGAGCAGTTCTTC. Protein product: CASSWGSSYNEQFF. V gene TRBV2 combines with J gene TRBJ2-1, with D unresolved. Trimming removed 6 bases from V and 0 bases from J, with 9 bases in between. In germline, CDR1 is SNHLY, CDR2 FYNNEI. The CDR3 length is 14 residues.